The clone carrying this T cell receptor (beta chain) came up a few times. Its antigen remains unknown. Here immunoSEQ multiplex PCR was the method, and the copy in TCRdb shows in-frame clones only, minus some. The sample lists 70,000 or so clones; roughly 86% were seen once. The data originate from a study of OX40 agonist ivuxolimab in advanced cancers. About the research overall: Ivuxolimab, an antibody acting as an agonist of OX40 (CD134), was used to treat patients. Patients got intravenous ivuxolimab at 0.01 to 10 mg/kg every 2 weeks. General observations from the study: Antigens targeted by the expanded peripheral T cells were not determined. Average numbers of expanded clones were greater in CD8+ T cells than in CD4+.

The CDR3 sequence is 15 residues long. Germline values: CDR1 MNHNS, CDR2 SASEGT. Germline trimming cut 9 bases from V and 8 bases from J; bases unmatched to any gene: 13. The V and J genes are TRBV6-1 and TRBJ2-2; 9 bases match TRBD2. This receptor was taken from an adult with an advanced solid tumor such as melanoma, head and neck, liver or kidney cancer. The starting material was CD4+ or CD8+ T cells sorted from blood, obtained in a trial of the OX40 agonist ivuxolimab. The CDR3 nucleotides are TGTGCCAGGGGTGGGACTAGCCTCGTTCGGGGGGAGCTGTTTTTT. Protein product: CARGGTSLVRGELFF.